Listed here are 24 T cell receptor beta chains from one sample, sequenced in a study of blood T cell repertoires in COVID-19. Only in-frame clones appear in the TCRdb table, and some are missing; sequencing was by immunoSEQ multiplex PCR. The repertoire holds 40,000 to 50,000 clones, with nearly 90% as singletons. The sequenced sample consisted of peripheral blood. The receptors here all came from a human donor in a cohort sampled during active COVID-19.

CDR3 sequence reads: CASSPETGLGTEAFF. The CDR3 DNA reads TGCGCCAGCAGCCCTGAGACAGGGTTGGGAACTGAAGCTTTCTTT. The chain carries TRBV5-1 and TRBJ1-1; 7 positions agree with TRBD1. Germline loops: CDR1 SGHRS, CDR2 YFSETQ. The CDR3 runs 15 residues. Germline trimming cut 4 bases from V and 5 bases from J; bases unmatched to any gene: 11. The whole variable domain, remainder taken from reference TRBV5-1 and TRBJ1-1, is KAGVTQTPRYLIKTRGQQVTLSCSPISGHRSVSWYQQTPGQGLQFLFEYFSETQRNKGNFPGRFSGRQFSNSRSEMNVSTLELGDSALYLCASSPETGLGTEAFFGQGTRLTVV.

The J gene is TRBJ2-2, the V gene TRBV2; 13 nucleotides line up with TRBD2. Germline lookup yields CDR1 SNHLY and CDR2 FYNNEI. The CDR3 is 16 residues long. The J segment lost 4 bases and the V segment lost 6 bases, leaving 5 bases of the junction unmatched. The CDR3 DNA reads TGTGCCAGCAGGCTAACTAGCGGGGGGGTCACCGGGGAGCTGTTTTTT. Translation gives CASRLTSGGVTGELFF.

This clone has just a few counts. The chain links TRBV19 to TRBJ2-7; the D gene is possibly TRBD1 (5 bases). CDR1 is LNHDA and CDR2 is SQIVND in the germline V gene (reference sequence). The CDR3 totals 13 residues. Trimming shortened V by 3 bases and J by 6 bases, and 12 bases separated the two germline ends. CDR3 DNA sequence: TGTGCCAGTAGTATGGGGCCCGCCGCCGAGCAGTACTTC. It yields the protein CASSMGPAAEQYF.

The chain combines TRBV18 with TRBJ1-1, with TRBD1 as a possible D gene (5 bases). V was clipped by 4 bases and J by 3 bases, with 15 bases between them. Germline values: CDR1 KGHSH, CDR2 LQKENI. The CDR3 contains 15 residues. CDR3 sequence: CASSLAGGWDTEAFF. Written as DNA, the CDR3 is TGTGCCAGCTCACTGGCCGGGGGGTGGGACACTGAAGCTTTCTTT.

The V and J genes are TRBV5-5 and TRBJ2-1, with TRBD2 matching over 10 bases. This CDR3 has 16 residues. Looked up from germline, CDR1 is SGHKS and CDR2 is YYEKEE (reference sequence). The J segment lost 7 bases and the V segment lost 3 bases, leaving 10 bases of the junction unmatched. The chain's CDR3 is CASSYPSGGAPNEQFF. The CDR3 nucleotides read TGTGCCAGCAGCTACCCCAGCGGGGGGGCTCCGAATGAGCAGTTCTTC.

The chain uses TRBV10-2 and TRBJ1-4; D unclear. The CDR3 has 14 residues. The germline V gene has CDR1 WSHSY and CDR2 SAAADI. V lost 3 bases, J lost 0 bases, and 5 bases lay in between. CDR3 residues: CASSDSATNEKLFF. For the CDR3, the DNA is TGCGCCAGCAGTGACAGTGCAACTAATGAAAAACTGTTTTTT.

V gene TRBV18 combines with J gene TRBJ2-3, with 10 nucleotides matching TRBD2. V was pared by 3 bases and J by 1 base, with 7 bases of the junction left unmatched. There are 17 residues in the CDR3. Germline CDR1 and CDR2: KGHSH and LQKENI. The DNA for the CDR3 is TGTGCCAGCTCACCGACCAGCGGGAGGGCCGGCACAGATACGCAGTATTTT. Translation: CASSPTSGRAGTDTQYF.

This chain links TRBV7-2 with TRBJ1-1, with D possibly being TRBD1 (5 bases). The V end was cut by 5 bases, the J end by 3 bases, with 13 bases between. Per germline, CDR1 SGHTA and CDR2 FQGNSA. This CDR3 region has 14 residues. Here the CDR3 DNA reads TGTGCCAGCAGCCGTATAAGGGGTGACACTGAAGCTTTCTTT. This codes for CASSRIRGDTEAFF.

The chain carries TRBV24-1 and TRBJ2-7, with D tentatively TRBD1 (5 bases). CDR1 is KGHDR and CDR2 is SFDVKD in the germline V gene. The length of the CDR3 is 17 residues. Trimming shortened V by 0 bases and J by 2 bases, and 16 bases separated the two germline ends. The CDR3 protein is CATSDLSPQGGPYEQYF. Here the CDR3 DNA reads TGTGCCACCAGTGATTTGAGCCCCCAGGGTGGTCCCTACGAGCAGTACTTC.

The chain recombines TRBV2 with TRBJ1-6; D possibly corresponds to TRBD1 (5 bases). CDR1 is SNHLY, CDR2 FYNNEI, per germline. V lost 6 bases to trimming and J lost 5 bases, with 14 bases between them. The CDR3 sequence is 15 residues long. The CDR3 sequence is CASSAETGHNSPLHF. CDR3 bases: TGTGCCAGCAGCGCGGAAACAGGCCATAATTCACCCCTCCACTTT.

This clone was seen only once. V usage is TRBV5-1 and J usage is TRBJ2-1; 14 bases line up with TRBD2. The length of the CDR3 is 16 residues. Germline CDR1 and CDR2: SGHRS and YFSETQ. The junction had 6 bases not matched to a gene; V was cut back by 4 bases and J by 6 bases. CDR3: CASSTGLAGASNEQFF. The CDR3 DNA reads as TGCGCCAGCAGCACGGGACTAGCGGGAGCTAGCAATGAGCAGTTCTTC.

The chain employs TRBV7-2 and TRBJ1-5; 7 bases fit TRBD1. The trim removed 5 bases at V and 4 bases at J, leaving 2 bases unmatched. Germline V gene lookup returns CDR1 SGHTA and CDR2 FQGNSA. The CDR3 contains 13 residues. Here the CDR3 reads CASSPQGNQPQHF. The CDR3 region has the DNA TGTGCCAGCAGCCCACAGGGGAATCAGCCCCAGCATTTT. The complete variable domain, with remaining parts taken from reference TRBV7-2 and TRBJ1-5, reads GAGVSQSPSNKVTEKGKDVELRCDPISGHTALYWYRQSLGQGLEFLIYFQGNSAPDKSGLPSDRFSAERTGGSVSTLTIQRTQQEDSAVYLCASSPQGNQPQHFGDGTRLSIL.

V and J are TRBV5-4 and TRBJ1-1, with D unclear. This CDR3 comprises 15 residues. Germline V gives CDR1 SGHNT, CDR2 YYREEE (reference sequence). V was pared by 0 bases and J by 8 bases, with 17 bases between. The CDR3 nucleotides read TGTGCCAGCAGCTTGGCCTCAAGAGATGTGAAAGAAGCTTTCTTT. It encodes CASSLASRDVKEAFF. The whole variable domain, remainder taken from reference TRBV5-4 and TRBJ1-1, is ETGVTQSPTHLIKTRGQQVTLRCSSQSGHNTVSWYQQALGQGPQFIFQYYREEENGRGNFPPRFSGLQFPNYSSELNVNALELDDSALYLCASSLASRDVKEAFFGQGTRLTVV.

V usage is TRBV7-2 and J usage is TRBJ2-1; the D is unclear. Per germline, CDR1 SGHTA and CDR2 FQGNSA. There are 12 residues in the CDR3. Trimming shortened V by 4 bases and J by 9 bases, and 10 bases separated the two germline ends. In DNA form, the CDR3 reads TGTGCCAGCAGCTGGAGAGAGAGTGAGCAGTTCTTC. Protein sequence: CASSWRESEQFF.

This chain links TRBV10-3 with TRBJ1-1; 7 nucleotides line up with TRBD1. After removal of 2 bases from V and 1 base from J, the junction contained 10 bases not matched to a gene. Per the germline V gene, CDR1 is ENHRY and CDR2 is SYGVKD. This CDR3 has 17 amino acids. The CDR3 protein is CAISERGGWETNTEAFF. CDR3 bases: TGTGCCATCAGTGAGAGAGGGGGCTGGGAGACGAACACTGAAGCTTTCTTT.

This rearrangement joins TRBV10-1 to TRBJ2-2, with a weak D call TRBD1 (6 bases). The CDR3 length is 14 residues. Germline lookup yields CDR1 WNHNN and CDR2 SYGVQD (reference sequence). V was cut by 7 bases and J by 5 bases, with 14 bases left in between. The CDR3 DNA is TGCGCCAGCAACCGTCAGGGGTTAACCGGGGAGCTGTTTTTT. Its protein product is CASNRQGLTGELFF.

The rearrangement links TRBV3-1 (or the pseudogene TRBV3-2) to TRBJ2-2, with 8 positions matching TRBD2. The germline V gene encodes CDR1 LGHDT and CDR2 YNNKEL (reference sequence). The CDR3 length is 17 residues. The ends lost 1 base at V and 1 base at J; junction bases unmatched: 5. Written as DNA, the CDR3 is TGTGCCAGCAGCCAAGTCCCCGGGAGGGTGAACACCGGGGAGCTGTTTTTT. It is translated as CASSQVPGRVNTGELFF.

V and J are TRBV3-1 (or the pseudogene TRBV3-2) and TRBJ2-7; D gene unclear. The CDR3 consists of 13 residues. The V and J ends lost 4 bases and 1 base respectively, with 8 bases between them. The V gene's germline CDR1 is LGHDT and CDR2 YNNKEL (reference sequence). CDR3: CASSPRLSYEQYF. The CDR3 region has the DNA TGTGCCAGCAGCCCGCGCTTATCCTACGAGCAGTACTTC.

V is TRBV6-1 and J is TRBJ2-3; 10 positions match TRBD1. The CDR3 is made up of 15 amino acids. Per germline, CDR1 MNHNS and CDR2 SASEGT. J gave up 9 bases and V 3 bases, and 9 bases lay outside the gene matches. CDR3 sequence (DNA): TGTGCCAGCAGTGACCGACAGGGGGCTGGTCGGACGCAGTATTTT. The encoded protein is CASSDRQGAGRTQYF.

This clone appeared a single time. V and J are TRBV5-8 and TRBJ1-4; TRBD1 is a possible D gene (5 bases). The CDR3 extends over 15 amino acids. CDR1 is SGHTS and CDR2 is YDEGEE in the germline V gene. V dropped 4 bases and J dropped 8 bases, with 18 bases sitting between them. This CDR3 is CASSPGTYQGEKLFF. In nucleotides, the CDR3 is TGTGCCAGCAGCCCGGGGACTTATCAAGGAGAAAAACTGTTTTTT.

The chain couples TRBV19 to TRBJ1-2; 7 nucleotides match TRBD1. The CDR3 consists of 14 residues. CDR1 and CDR2 (germline): LNHDA, SQIVND (reference sequence). Trimming cost V 4 bases and J 4 bases; bases outside gene matches: 6. In DNA form, the CDR3 reads TGTGCCAGTAGTACCCGGGACAGACTCTATGGCTACACCTTC. It translates to CASSTRDRLYGYTF.

V is TRBV6-5 and J is TRBJ1-5, with D tentatively TRBD1 (6 bases). From germline, CDR1 is MNHEY and CDR2 SVGAGI. CDR3 size: 14 residues. Trimming took 8 bases from V and 2 from J, leaving 13 bases between them. The CDR3 reads CASVGGSGNQPQHF. The CDR3 DNA is TGTGCCAGCGTAGGGGGATCAGGCAATCAGCCCCAGCATTTT.

This clone was detected only once. The chain recombines TRBV5-6 with TRBJ1-1, with D perhaps TRBD1 (6 bases). This CDR3 region has 15 residues. Germline V gene data show CDR1 as SGHDT and CDR2 as YYEEEE. With 1 base removed from V and 8 bases from J, the gap between germline ends came to 18 bases. CDR3 amino acids: CASSLLKNRAKEAFF. In nucleotides, the CDR3 is TGTGCCAGCAGCTTGTTAAAAAACAGGGCCAAAGAAGCTTTCTTT.

V and J are TRBV7-9 and TRBJ2-5; 9 nucleotides agree with TRBD1. The CDR3 loop spans 16 amino acids. J gave up 4 bases and V 1 base, and 7 bases lay outside the gene matches. Germline loops: CDR1 SEHNR, CDR2 FQNEAQ (reference sequence). The CDR3 region is CASSLGPTGGRETQYF. In nucleotides, the CDR3 is TGTGCCAGCAGCTTAGGCCCGACAGGGGGAAGAGAGACCCAGTACTTC.